This T cell receptor beta chain was captured by sequencing in a study of blood T cell repertoires in COVID-19. As concerns this clone: A much more abundant neighbour one base away suggests this may be a read error.

CDR3 length: 13 residues. Trimming at V came to 5 bases and at J to 3 bases, leaving 3 bases not matched to a gene. The protocol was immunoSEQ multiplex PCR, while the TCRdb copy is restricted to in-frame clones and leaves out a portion. The table has some 150,000 clones, around 83% seen once. The rearrangement links TRBV12-3 or TRBV12-4 to TRBJ1-2; 7 bases match TRBD1. The clonotype was recovered from a man between 50 and 59 years old who had recovered from COVID-19. The material sequenced was PBMCs or T cells enriched from blood (not recorded which). The CDR3 reads CASSRGGDYGYTF. In nucleotides, the CDR3 is TGTGCCAGCAGTCGAGGGGGCGACTATGGCTACACCTTC.